Following are 22 T cell receptor beta chains from one sample sequenced in a study of T cell responses to AZD1222 COVID-19 vaccine. The repertoire was sequenced with immunoSEQ multiplex PCR; TCRdb's copy has only in-frame clones and lacks some. The sample includes 140,000 to 150,000 clones, 70% to 90% of them seen just once. The starting material was peripheral blood, obtained on day 0 of AZD1222 vaccination. The origin of the receptors is an adult in good health.

The V and J genes are TRBV5-4 and TRBJ2-5, with 10 bases fitting TRBD2. The CDR3 runs 16 residues. CDR1 SGHNT and CDR2 YYREEE come from the germline V gene (reference sequence). V lost 4 bases, J lost 9 bases, and 15 bases stayed unmatched. The CDR3, as DNA: TGTGCCAGCAGCAGGTGGGCTAGCGGGAGTGGAAGGGCCCAGTACTTC. Its protein product is CASSRWASGSGRAQYF.

CDR3 in DNA: TGTGCCAGCAGCTTAGTCGGTCAGCCCCAGCATTTT. It encodes CASSLVGQPQHF. The chain employs TRBV7-8 and TRBJ1-5; D not resolved. Looked up from germline, CDR1 is SGHVS and CDR2 is FQNEAQ. The CDR3 consists of 12 residues. V lost 1 base, J lost 6 bases, and 4 bases lay in between.

The chain carries TRBV2 and TRBJ2-7, with unresolved D. Trimming cost V 1 base and J 5 bases, with 12 bases left between them. Germline V gives CDR1 SNHLY, CDR2 FYNNEI. The CDR3 is made up of 14 amino acids. The CDR3 DNA sequence: TGTGCCAGCAGTGAAGGGAAGAGAGTCGACGAGCAGTACTTC. It specifies CASSEGKRVDEQYF.

The V gene is TRBV7-9, the J gene TRBJ1-6, with 7 bases lining up with TRBD1. Germline V gives CDR1 SEHNR, CDR2 FQNEAQ (reference sequence). The V gene end was trimmed by 6 bases and the J gene end by 0 bases; junction bases not matched to a gene: 8. The CDR3 totals 17 residues. For the CDR3, the DNA is TGTGCCAGCAGGAATAACAGGGGAAGCTCCTATAATTCACCCCTCCACTTT. Translation gives CASRNNRGSSYNSPLHF.

CDR3 nucleotide sequence: TGTGCCAGTAGCAATCCGGGACAGGGGATTCCCACTGAAGCTTTCTTT. As protein: CASSNPGQGIPTEAFF. The rearrangement uses TRBV19 and TRBJ1-1; TRBD1 matches 10 bases. The CDR3 has 16 residues. Germline CDR1 is LNHDA and CDR2 is SQIVND (reference sequence). Germline trimming cut 6 bases from V and 4 bases from J; bases unmatched to any gene: 11.

This chain links TRBV30 with TRBJ1-2; D gene ambiguous. Deletions cut 2 bases from V and 2 bases from J, with 6 bases between. The CDR3 has 12 amino acids. Germline V gives CDR1 GTSNPN, CDR2 SVGIG (reference sequence). The CDR3 sequence: CAWSRVNYGYTF. CDR3 DNA sequence: TGTGCCTGGAGTAGGGTCAACTATGGCTACACCTTC.

The J gene is TRBJ2-2, the V gene TRBV18, with 8 bases lining up with TRBD1. This CDR3 has 14 residues. Germline CDR1 is KGHSH and CDR2 is LQKENI. V trimming: 8 bases; J trimming: 1 base; junction bases outside the gene matches: 3. CDR3 nucleotides: TGTGCCAGCCGGACAGGGCGGAACACCGGGGAGCTGTTTTTT. It encodes CASRTGRNTGELFF.

CDR3 residues: CASQGQGRIGSLHF. The CDR3 nucleotides read TGTGCCAGCCAGGGACAGGGCAGGATCGGTTCCCTCCACTTT. The chain uses TRBV2 and TRBJ1-6, with 9 bases identical to TRBD1. V was clipped by 8 bases and J by 14 bases; unmatched bases: 13. Germline V gene data show CDR1 as SNHLY and CDR2 as FYNNEI. This CDR3 is 14 amino acids long.

V usage is TRBV20-1 and J usage is TRBJ2-7, with TRBD1 identical over 7 bases. V lost 2 bases, J lost 5 bases, and 0 bases stayed unmatched. This CDR3 region has 11 residues. The germline V gene encodes CDR1 DFQATT and CDR2 SNEGSKA (reference sequence). CDR3 DNA sequence: TGCAGTGCTAGAACAGGGGACGAGCAGTACTTC. Amino acid sequence: CSARTGDEQYF.

For the CDR3, the DNA is TGTGCCAGCAGACAAAGAGGCTTGAAAAGGCTCCAAGAGACCCAGTACTTC. This sequence encodes CASRQRGLKRLQETQYF. This chain connects TRBV28 to TRBJ2-5; D is unresolved. Germline values: CDR1 MDHEN, CDR2 SYDVKM. This CDR3 is built from 17 residues. Trimming took off 6 bases at V and 1 base at J, with 21 bases between the two ends.

The V call is TRBV5-4, the J call TRBJ1-2, with 7 bases aligning to TRBD1. Germline V gives CDR1 SGHNT, CDR2 YYREEE (reference sequence). The CDR3 length is 15 residues. The V and J ends lost 4 bases and 3 bases, in that order; junction bases with no gene match: 9. In DNA form, the CDR3 reads TGTGCCAGCAGCGCGTATAACAGGGGTGACTATGGCTACACCTTC. Protein sequence: CASSAYNRGDYGYTF.

The rearrangement links TRBV5-4 to TRBJ1-3; perhaps TRBD1 as D (5 bases). V dropped 4 bases and J dropped 0 bases, with 11 bases sitting between them. Per germline, CDR1 SGHNT and CDR2 YYREEE (reference sequence). This CDR3 region has 15 residues. The CDR3 DNA reads as TGTGCCAGCAGCGCGGACATTAGCTCTGGAAACACCATATATTTT. Its protein product is CASSADISSGNTIYF.

J is TRBJ2-7 and V is TRBV4-1, with TRBD2 matching 9 bases. From germline, CDR1 is MGHRA and CDR2 YSYEKL. Trimming took 4 bases from V and 3 from J; bases not matched to a gene: 10. CDR3 length equals 16 residues. The CDR3 DNA sequence: TGCGCCAGCAGCCGGGGGGTCGGGACTAGCAGCTACGAGCAGTACTTC. It specifies CASSRGVGTSSYEQYF.

This chain uses TRBV2 with TRBJ2-7; D possibly corresponds to TRBD1 (5 bases). Trimming removed 7 bases at V and 6 bases at J, with 16 bases between. The V gene's germline CDR1 is SNHLY and CDR2 FYNNEI. This CDR3 is built from 13 residues. The CDR3 bases are TGTGCCAGCACTAACAGGCTGGTAGGCGAGCAGTACTTC. Amino acids: CASTNRLVGEQYF.

The chain couples TRBV18 to TRBJ2-2, with D perhaps assigned TRBD1 or TRBD2 (5 bases each). Germline V CDR1 and CDR2: KGHSH, LQKENI. V was shortened by 3 bases and J by 6 bases, with 17 bases between the two germline ends. This CDR3 comprises 16 residues. This CDR3 is CASSPLGTRTAGELFF. The CDR3 nucleotides are TGTGCCAGCTCACCCCTGGGGACGCGGACTGCCGGGGAGCTGTTTTTT.

The rearrangement uses TRBV5-4 and TRBJ1-5, with D tentatively TRBD1 (6 bases). CDR1 and CDR2 (germline): SGHNT, YYREEE (reference sequence). V lost 4 bases to trimming and J lost 11 bases, with 16 bases between them. This CDR3 is built from 13 residues. Here the CDR3 reads CASSDQQGRTQHF. The CDR3 region has the DNA TGTGCCAGCAGCGACCAACAGGGACGGACCCAGCATTTT. The variable domain in full, with the rest retrieved from reference TRBV5-4 and TRBJ1-5, is ETGVTQSPTHLIKTRGQQVTLRCSSQSGHNTVSWYQQALGQGPQFIFQYYREEENGRGNFPPRFSGLQFPNYSSELNVNALELDDSALYLCASSDQQGRTQHFGDGTRLSIL.

The genes are TRBV6-5 and TRBJ2-7; unclear D gene. Germline V gene lookup returns CDR1 MNHEY and CDR2 SVGAGI. V lost 2 bases, J lost 1 base, and 12 bases lay in between. The CDR3 totals 15 residues. The CDR3 spells CASSYNAVSSYEQYF. The CDR3 region has the DNA TGTGCCAGCAGTTACAACGCGGTTTCGTCCTACGAGCAGTACTTC.

V and J are TRBV9 and TRBJ2-3, with D perhaps matching TRBD1 (6 bases). Germline V CDR1 and CDR2: SGDLS, YYNGEE. Trimming took off 0 bases at V and 0 bases at J, with 11 bases between the two ends. CDR3 length: 16 residues. CDR3 in DNA: TGTGCCAGCAGCGTAGGAAGGACAGACAGCACAGATACGCAGTATTTT. It translates to CASSVGRTDSTDTQYF. The whole variable domain, remainder taken from reference TRBV9 and TRBJ2-3, is DSGVTQTPKHLITATGQRVTLRCSPRSGDLSVYWYQQSLDQGLQFLIQYYNGEERAKGNILERFSAQQFPDLHSELNLSSLELGDSALYFCASSVGRTDSTDTQYFGPGTRLTVL.

J is TRBJ2-1 and V is TRBV6-4, with D perhaps TRBD1 (5 bases). Trimming stripped 6 bases from V and 5 bases from J, with 14 bases between. The CDR3 is 14 residues long. The germline CDR1 and CDR2 sequences are MRHNA and SNTAGT. The CDR3 sequence is CASSLYWGNNEQFF. The CDR3 coding sequence is TGTGCCAGCAGCCTATATTGGGGCAACAATGAGCAGTTCTTC.

This clone was recorded a few times. The chain has TRBV3-1 (or the pseudogene TRBV3-2) and TRBJ2-7; D not certain. The CDR3 is 11 amino acids. Germline CDR1 reads LGHDT; CDR2 reads YNNKEL (reference sequence). Trimming took 2 bases from V and 3 from J, leaving 2 bases between them. For the CDR3, the DNA is TGTGCCAGCAGCCAATACTACGAGCAGTACTTC. Its translation: CASSQYYEQYF.

The chain links TRBV6-4 to TRBJ2-7; a possible D gene is TRBD1 (5 bases). CDR1 is MRHNA, CDR2 SNTAGT, per germline. This CDR3 is built from 15 residues. V was shortened by 6 bases and J by 3 bases, with 18 bases between the two germline ends. The CDR3 DNA follows: TGTGCCAGCAGAGAAGGGCCAGGGCCTTACTACGAGCAGTACTTC. Translated: CASREGPGPYYEQYF.

This clone was observed once. J is TRBJ1-1 and V is TRBV27; D call uncertain. CDR3 length: 15 residues. The ends were cut back, 4 bases at V and 6 bases at J, with 18 bases in the middle. Germline CDR1 MNHEY, CDR2 SMNVEV (reference sequence). The CDR3 here is CASSSLTAGKAEAFF. The DNA for the CDR3 is TGTGCCAGCAGTTCCCTGACCGCCGGAAAGGCTGAAGCTTTCTTT.